This T cell receptor (beta chain) was captured in a study of CD8+ T cells in alopecia areata. Sample treatment: oral pan-JAK inhibitor, 5-10 mg twice daily. Reverse transcription of extracted RNA yielded cDNA, which provided the sequencing template. Only in-frame clones appear in the TCRdb table, and some are missing; sequencing was by immunoSEQ multiplex PCR. The repertoire holds some 190,000 clones, with 66% as singletons. The CDR3 has 13 residues. Per the germline V gene, CDR1 is LNHNV and CDR2 is YYDKDF (reference sequence). V was clipped by 1 base and J by 6 bases, with 7 bases between them. The sample was CD4+ T cells sorted from blood, taken at week 44, from a patient treated with tofacitinib. The source of this sequence is a human donor with alopecia areata. The chain is built from TRBV15 and TRBJ2-1; D remains ambiguous. CDR3 loop: CATSRGVGNEQFF. The CDR3, as DNA: TGTGCCACCAGCAGAGGAGTCGGCAATGAGCAGTTCTTC. The full variable domain, completed using reference TRBV15 and TRBJ2-1, is DAMVIQNPRYQVTQFGKPVTLSCSQTLNHNVMYWYQQKSSQAPKLLFHYYDKDFNNEADTPDNFQSRRPNTSFCFLDIRSPGLGDTAMYLCATSRGVGNEQFFGPGTRLTVL.